A single sample gave rise to the 8 T cell receptor beta chains below, sequenced in a study of regulatory T cells in long-lasting Graves disease. As for time point: newly diagnosed GD, antithyroid drugs for less than 3 months. There was RNA extracted from PBMCs, and the TCR library was made from it. To make TCR beta libraries, researchers used iRepertoire HTBI primers and Arm-PCR of CDR3 regions. TCRdb itself ran the multiplex PCR reads through MiXCR, one entry per CDR3 protein. Among 450,000 to 500,000 distinct CDR3 sequences listed, 15% to 20% were seen once. The sample was also reused in another study, on T cells in Graves' hyperthyroidism and ophthalmopathy.

The sequencing used peripheral blood mononuclear cells (PBMCs), collected at new diagnosis, from a patient treated with antithyroid drugs. The receptors stem from a man in his forties with Graves disease.

This clonotype was counted at least ten times. The V and J genes are TRBV5-1 and TRBJ2-1; D possibly corresponds to TRBD2 (6 bases). With 4 bases removed from V and 4 bases from J, the gap between germline ends came to 27 bases. The V gene's germline CDR1 is SGHRS and CDR2 YFSETQ. The CDR3 sequence is 19 residues long. The CDR3, as DNA: TGCGCCAGCAGCGTGGCACGGGGGAATAGGGGAGCCTCTTACAATGAGCAGTTCTTC. Translating it yields CASSVARGNRGASYNEQFF.

In its sample, this clonotype was seen a few times. The V call is TRBV4-1, the J call TRBJ2-4, with a possible D match to TRBD2 (5 bases). The germline V gene encodes CDR1 MGHRA and CDR2 YSYEKL. The CDR3 consists of 15 residues. The V end lost 0 bases, the J end lost 7 bases, and 13 bases lay between the germline ends. The CDR3 sequence: CASSQDPGNRNIQYF. CDR3 nucleotide sequence: TGCGCCAGCAGCCAAGATCCGGGGAATCGGAACATTCAGTACTTC.

This clonotype was observed a few times. V usage is TRBV6-1 and J usage is TRBJ2-2; 9 bases are shared with TRBD1. V lost 6 bases and J lost 4; bases outside the gene matches: 9. CDR1 is MNHNS and CDR2 is SASEGT in the germline V gene. This CDR3 comprises 16 residues. DNA for the CDR3: TGTGCCAGCAGGAGACAGGGGGGGCGGGCCACCGGGGAGCTGTTTTTT. As protein: CASRRQGGRATGELFF.

This clonotype appeared a few times. CDR3 sequence reads: CASRLAGISDTQYF. CDR3 coding DNA: TGTGCCAGCAGACTAGCGGGAATTTCAGATACGCAGTATTTT. The V gene is TRBV27, the J gene TRBJ2-3; 10 bases match TRBD2. The length of the CDR3 is 14 residues. Germline CDR1 MNHEY, CDR2 SMNVEV (reference sequence). With 6 bases clipped from V and 4 bases from J, the junction kept 4 bases outside the gene matches.

The chain recombines TRBV11-3 with TRBJ2-1, with 7 positions matching TRBD1. CDR1 is SGHNT and CDR2 is YENEEA in the germline V gene. V lost 2 bases, J lost 10 bases, and 11 bases stayed unmatched. The length of the CDR3 is 15 residues. The CDR3 protein is CASSLNPTGLREQFF. The CDR3 nucleotides are TGTGCCAGCAGCTTAAACCCGACAGGGTTGCGGGAGCAGTTCTTC.

This clonotype has ten or more counts. The gene calls are TRBV12-3 or TRBV12-4 and TRBJ2-3; TRBD2 aligns across 11 bases. V lost 6 bases, J lost 2 bases, and 7 bases stayed unmatched. This CDR3 has 16 amino acids. CDR3 in DNA: TGTGCCAGCAGCCTGGGACTAGCGGAACTCACAGATACGCAGTATTTT. This encodes CASSLGLAELTDTQYF.

Concerning this clonotype: A junction boundary mismatches the germline segment, possibly from a read error. The chain has TRBV6-1 and TRBJ1-3; no reliable D call. The CDR3 is made up of 14 amino acids. CDR1 is MNHNS and CDR2 is SASEGT in the germline V gene. The CDR3 loop is CASSKADSGNTIYF. In DNA form, the CDR3 reads TGTGCCAGCAGTAAAGCTGACTCTGGAAACACCATATATTTT.

This clonotype was found many times. The chain couples TRBV2 to TRBJ2-2, with 7 bases that match TRBD1. The trim removed 6 bases at V and 6 bases at J, leaving 7 bases unmatched. Germline-derived CDR1 and CDR2 are SNHLY and FYNNEI. The CDR3 extends over 14 amino acids. CDR3 DNA: TGTGCCAGCAGAGCCGGGACAGAGTCCGGGGAGCTGTTTTTT. It yields the protein CASRAGTESGELFF.